What follows is one T cell receptor beta chain and its context. Its antigen is as yet unknown. Method: immunoSEQ multiplex PCR; TCRdb's copy keeps in-frame clones and lacks some. The sample records some 100,000 clones, roughly 90% being singletons. These data are taken from a study of graft-versus-host responses after intestinal transplantation. General study points: Declining HvG levels early post-transplant were linked to peak circulating GvH clone levels. GvH clones were found in recipient marrow; some appeared first in ileum or blood. Elevated graft-versus-host to host-versus-graft clonal ratios in allografts were recorded for patients with graft-donor T cell macrochimerism.

Germline CDR1 and CDR2: SGHAT and FQNNGV. V lost 2 bases and J lost 7, with 18 bases in between. This CDR3 comprises 15 residues. The sample was unstimulated CD8+ T cells sorted from spleen or lymph node cells, taken before transplant. This TCR was sampled from a human donor who was the organ donor for an intestinal transplant. The J gene is TRBJ2-7, the V gene TRBV11-2; a weak D match, TRBD2 (7 bases). This chain's CDR3 is CASSLKGGGAGEQYF. CDR3 DNA: TGTGCCAGCAGCTTAAAGGGAGGGGGAGCGGGAGAGCAGTACTTC.